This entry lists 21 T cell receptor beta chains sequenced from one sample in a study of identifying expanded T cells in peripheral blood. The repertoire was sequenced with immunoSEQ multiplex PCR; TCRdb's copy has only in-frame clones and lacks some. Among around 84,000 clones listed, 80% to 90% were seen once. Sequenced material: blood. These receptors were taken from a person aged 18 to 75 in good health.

The CDR3 region has the DNA TGTGCCAGCAGCTTAGGAGATAGAAATTCACCCCTCCACTTT. This encodes CASSLGDRNSPLHF. The chain couples TRBV11-2 to TRBJ1-6; D unresolved. V gave up 1 base and J gave up 7 bases, with 8 bases separating them. The CDR3 is 14 residues long. Looked up from germline, CDR1 is SGHAT and CDR2 is FQNNGV. The whole variable domain, remainder taken from reference TRBV11-2 and TRBJ1-6, is EAGVAQSPRYKIIEKRQSVAFWCNPISGHATLYWYQQILGQGPKLLIQFQNNGVVDDSQLPKDRFSAERLKGVDSTLKIQPAKLEDSAVYLCASSLGDRNSPLHFGNGTRLTVT.

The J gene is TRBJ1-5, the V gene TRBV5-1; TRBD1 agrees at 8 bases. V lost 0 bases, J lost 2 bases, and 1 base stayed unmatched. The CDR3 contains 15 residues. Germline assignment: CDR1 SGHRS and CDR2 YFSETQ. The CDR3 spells CASSLDRGGNQPQHF. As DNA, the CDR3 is TGCGCCAGCAGCTTGGACAGGGGGGGCAATCAGCCCCAGCATTTT.

CDR3 sequence: CASSNRLAVNTGELFF. The CDR3 DNA reads as TGTGCCAGCAGCAACCGACTAGCGGTGAACACCGGGGAGCTGTTTTTT. The V gene is TRBV7-8, the J gene TRBJ2-2, with TRBD2 matching over 9 bases. CDR1 and CDR2 from the germline V gene are SGHVS and FQNEAQ. V shed 5 bases and J 1 base; nucleotides not matched to a gene: 5. This CDR3 has 16 amino acids.

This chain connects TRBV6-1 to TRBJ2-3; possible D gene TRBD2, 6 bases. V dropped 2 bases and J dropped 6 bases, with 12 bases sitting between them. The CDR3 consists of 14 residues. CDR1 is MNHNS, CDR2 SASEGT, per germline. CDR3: CASSEQGAGDTQYF. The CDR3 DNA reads TGTGCCAGCAGTGAACAAGGGGCGGGGGATACGCAGTATTTT.

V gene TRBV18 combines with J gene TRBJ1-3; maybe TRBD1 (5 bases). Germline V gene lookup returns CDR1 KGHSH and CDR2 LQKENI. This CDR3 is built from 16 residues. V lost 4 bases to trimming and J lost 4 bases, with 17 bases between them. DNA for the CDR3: TGTGCCAGCTCACTGATGGACATCCAGGCGGGAAACACCATATATTTT. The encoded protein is CASSLMDIQAGNTIYF.

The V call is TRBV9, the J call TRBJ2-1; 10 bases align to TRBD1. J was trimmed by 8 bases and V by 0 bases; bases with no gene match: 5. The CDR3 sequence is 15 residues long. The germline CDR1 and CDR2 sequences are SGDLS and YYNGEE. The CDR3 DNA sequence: TGTGCCAGCAGCGTAGGAGTGGGACAGGGGTATGAGCAGTTCTTC. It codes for CASSVGVGQGYEQFF.

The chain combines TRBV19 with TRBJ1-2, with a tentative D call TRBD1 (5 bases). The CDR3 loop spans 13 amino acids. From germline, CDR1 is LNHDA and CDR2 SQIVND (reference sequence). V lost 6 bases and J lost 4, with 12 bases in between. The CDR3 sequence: CASRGRQAYGYTF. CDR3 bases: TGTGCCAGTAGGGGACGGCAGGCCTATGGCTACACCTTC.

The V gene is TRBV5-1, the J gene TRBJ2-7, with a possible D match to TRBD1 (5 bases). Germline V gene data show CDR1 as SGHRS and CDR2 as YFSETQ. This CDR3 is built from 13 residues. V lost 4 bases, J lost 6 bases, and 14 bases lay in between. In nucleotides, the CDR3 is TGCGCCAGCAGCACTGGCGTTCAGGGCGAGCAGTACTTC. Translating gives CASSTGVQGEQYF.

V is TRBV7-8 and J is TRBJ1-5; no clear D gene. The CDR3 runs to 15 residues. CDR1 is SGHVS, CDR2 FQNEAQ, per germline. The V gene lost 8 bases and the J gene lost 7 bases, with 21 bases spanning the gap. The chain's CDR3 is CASCAIEGAGQPQHF. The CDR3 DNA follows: TGTGCCAGCTGTGCAATCGAAGGAGCAGGACAGCCCCAGCATTTT.

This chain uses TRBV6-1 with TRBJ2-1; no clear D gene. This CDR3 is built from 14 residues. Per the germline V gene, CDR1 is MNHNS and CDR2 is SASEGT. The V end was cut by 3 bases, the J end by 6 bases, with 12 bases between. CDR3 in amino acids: CASSELVAANEQFF. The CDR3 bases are TGTGCCAGCAGTGAGCTCGTGGCGGCCAATGAGCAGTTCTTC.

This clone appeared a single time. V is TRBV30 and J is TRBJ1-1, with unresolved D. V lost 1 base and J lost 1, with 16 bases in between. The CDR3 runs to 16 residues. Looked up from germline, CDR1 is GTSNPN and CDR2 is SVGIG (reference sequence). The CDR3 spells CAWSDSQTVRNTEAFF. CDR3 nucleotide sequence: TGTGCCTGGAGTGACTCCCAAACAGTAAGGAACACTGAAGCTTTCTTT.

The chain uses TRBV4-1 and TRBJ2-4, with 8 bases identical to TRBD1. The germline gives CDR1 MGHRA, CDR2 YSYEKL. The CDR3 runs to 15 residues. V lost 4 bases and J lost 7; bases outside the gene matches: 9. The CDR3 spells CASSPDSGGSNIQYF. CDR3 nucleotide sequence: TGCGCCAGCAGCCCGGACTCAGGGGGCTCGAACATTCAGTACTTC.

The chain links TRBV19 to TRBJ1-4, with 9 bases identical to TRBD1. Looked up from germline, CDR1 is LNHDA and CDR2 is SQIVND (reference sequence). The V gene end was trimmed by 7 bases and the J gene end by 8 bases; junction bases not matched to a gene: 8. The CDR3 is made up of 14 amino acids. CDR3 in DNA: TGTGCCAGTAAAATACAGGGGGCGAGCGAAAAACTGTTTTTT. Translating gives CASKIQGASEKLFF.

CDR3 sequence reads: CASGMDSYTDTQYF. CDR3 nucleotide sequence: TGTGCCAGCGGGATGGACTCCTACACAGATACGCAGTATTTT. The chain links TRBV2 to TRBJ2-3; D might be TRBD2 (5 bases). Germline V gene sequence: CDR1 SNHLY, CDR2 FYNNEI. V dropped 8 bases and J dropped 2 bases, with 14 bases sitting between them. The CDR3 consists of 14 residues.

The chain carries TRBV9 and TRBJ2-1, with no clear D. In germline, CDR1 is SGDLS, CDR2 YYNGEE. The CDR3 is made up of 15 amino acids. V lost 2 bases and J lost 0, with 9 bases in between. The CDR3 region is CASSVQAYSYNEQFF. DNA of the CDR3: TGTGCCAGCAGCGTCCAGGCCTACTCCTACAATGAGCAGTTCTTC.

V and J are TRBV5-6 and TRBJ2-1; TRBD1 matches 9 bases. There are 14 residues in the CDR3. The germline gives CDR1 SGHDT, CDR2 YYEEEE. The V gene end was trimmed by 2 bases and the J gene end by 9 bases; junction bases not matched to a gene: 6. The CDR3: CASSFGTGMTEQFF. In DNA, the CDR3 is TGTGCCAGCAGCTTCGGGACAGGGATGACTGAGCAGTTCTTC. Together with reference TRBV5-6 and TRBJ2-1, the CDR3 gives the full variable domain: DAGVTQSPTHLIKTRGQQVTLRCSPKSGHDTVSWYQQALGQGPQFIFQYYEEEERQRGNFPDRFSGHQFPNYSSELNVNALLLGDSALYLCASSFGTGMTEQFFGPGTRLTVL.

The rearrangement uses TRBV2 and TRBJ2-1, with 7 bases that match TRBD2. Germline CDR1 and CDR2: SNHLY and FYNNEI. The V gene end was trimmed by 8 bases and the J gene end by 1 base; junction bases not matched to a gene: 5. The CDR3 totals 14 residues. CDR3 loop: CASSGLGSYNEQFF. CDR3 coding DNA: TGTGCCAGCTCCGGACTAGGGTCCTACAATGAGCAGTTCTTC.

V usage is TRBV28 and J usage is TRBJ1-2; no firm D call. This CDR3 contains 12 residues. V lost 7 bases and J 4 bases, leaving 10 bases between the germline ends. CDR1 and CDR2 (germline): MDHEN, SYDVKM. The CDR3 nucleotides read TGTGCCAGCATGGACGGCACCTATGGCTACACCTTC. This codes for CASMDGTYGYTF.

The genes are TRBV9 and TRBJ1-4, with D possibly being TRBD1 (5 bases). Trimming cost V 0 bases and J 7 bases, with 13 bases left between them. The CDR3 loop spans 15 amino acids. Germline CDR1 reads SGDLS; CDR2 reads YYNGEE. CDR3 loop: CASSVGSGGGEKLFF. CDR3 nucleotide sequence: TGTGCCAGCAGCGTAGGTTCGGGGGGTGGTGAAAAACTGTTTTTT.

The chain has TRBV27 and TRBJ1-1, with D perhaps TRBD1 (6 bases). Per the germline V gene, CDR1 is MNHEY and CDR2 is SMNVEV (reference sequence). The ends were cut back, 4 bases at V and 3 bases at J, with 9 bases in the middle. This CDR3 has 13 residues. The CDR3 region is CASSYTGYTEAFF. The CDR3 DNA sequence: TGTGCCAGCAGTTACACAGGGTACACTGAAGCTTTCTTT.

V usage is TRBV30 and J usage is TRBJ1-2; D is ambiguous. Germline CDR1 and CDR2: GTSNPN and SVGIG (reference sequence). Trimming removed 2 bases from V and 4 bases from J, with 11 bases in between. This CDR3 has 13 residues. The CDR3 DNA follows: TGTGCCTGGAGTCCCGGGCCTAGCTATGGCTACACCTTC. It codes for CAWSPGPSYGYTF.